Detailed here is one T cell receptor beta chain. This clonotype has ten or more counts. Its antigen is not yet known. Per-base qualities were not stored, and no clone one base away is much larger. The entry originates in a study of post-analysis software for immune sequencing data (dated by TCRdb to about 2015). Study-level background: Relapsing-remitting, secondary progressive and progressive-relapsing multiple sclerosis were recorded as disease courses, and subtype annotation was lacking for some patients. The patient repertoires were compared against approximately eleven previously published healthy control repertoires obtained from donors aged about 6 to 26 years. A subset of samples was prepared in parallel using single-end sample barcoding, then pooled and co-amplified after Illumina adapter ligation.

TCR beta repertoires were profiled from peripheral blood of approximately 13 young patients with multiple sclerosis to demonstrate the VDJtools post-analysis software. The multiple sclerosis patients were children and adolescents between roughly 6 and 17 years of age. The library relied on PCR. The sequencer was an Illumina HiSeq 2500. Unique molecular identifiers were incorporated into TCR beta cDNA libraries to reduce PCR and sequencing biases. Some 500,000 cDNA molecules were obtained for every 1 to 10 million input T cells, so each molecule roughly corresponded to one T cell. The same protocol used for the earlier healthy control dataset was applied to prepare and sequence the patient libraries. Within a given batch, samples were prepared together, multiplexed and sequenced on the same HiSeq lane. Concerning the study's data processing: MIGEC handled the raw barcoded reads, throwing out single-read molecular identifier groups before consensus assembly and CDR3 extraction. VDJtools was used for post-analysis of the clonotype tables, with diversity normalized by down-sampling every dataset to the smallest sample size. To correct batch-related cross-sample contamination, repertoire overlap clustering matched CDR3 amino acid sequences but not nucleotide sequences. TCRdb applied fastp at Q25 and MiXCR to the public reads, then kept only in-frame beta chains. Each CDR3 protein appears once, grouped with its most common genes and DNA. It is TCRdb's table, rather than the study itself, that gives the V and J calls and clone size. This sample holds about 260,000 distinct CDR3 sequences; 36% were observed only once. The ten largest account for 4% to 6% of the sample.

Relative to germline, V is 2 bases shorter and J is 2 bases shorter, with 9 bases between their ends. The germline V gene (reference sequence) gives CDR1 as SEHNR and CDR2 as FQNEAQ. Measured from the cysteine to the phenylalanine, the CDR3 is 14 residues long. The kept DNA is CDR3 alone, 42 bases in frame from the first base. What the research found in general, with its limitations: Significantly higher frequencies in patients than in controls were found for five or six TRBV segments, including TRBV5-6, TRBV5-1 and TRBV20-1. Direct clustering with F measure showed strong co-clustering of samples prepared in the same batch, prompting a batch-effect correction. The control group was slightly older than the multiple sclerosis patient group. Significantly lower normalized Chao1 diversity was found in multiple sclerosis patients than in controls, suggesting substantial peripheral T-cell clonal expansion.

The clonotype originates from a girl between 5 and 17 years old with multiple sclerosis. What was sequenced was blood. The sequence links TRBV7-9 to TRBJ2-5, with the D segment identity uncertain. The DNA is as follows: TGTGCCAGCAGCTTACGTAGGAATCAAGAGACCCAGTACTTC. This sequence encodes CASSLRRNQETQYF.